These 11 T cell receptor beta chains were all obtained from the same sample, sequenced in a study of Graves' ophthalmopathy and Graves' hyperthyroidism. RNA transcripts served as template for amplifying TCR beta CDR3 sequences. Second-round multiplex PCR came after a first-round RT-PCR that employed HTBI primers. One entry per CDR3 protein, called by TCRdb with MiXCR from the multiplex PCR reads. Of under 250,000 distinct CDR3 sequences listed, 25% to 30% are singletons. Sequencing was carried out using peripheral blood. The receptors were sampled from a man aged 45 to 65 with Graves' ophthalmopathy.

This clonotype appeared many times. This chain joins TRBV6-1 and TRBJ2-5, with D perhaps matching TRBD1 (5 bases). This CDR3 has 13 residues. Looked up from germline, CDR1 is MNHNS and CDR2 is SASEGT. Trimming removed 6 bases at V and 1 base at J, with 9 bases between. In DNA, the CDR3 is TGTGCCAGCAGACGCGACAGCCAAGAGACCCAGTACTTC. This codes for CASRRDSQETQYF.

The chain has TRBV6-1 and TRBJ2-5; the D gene is possibly TRBD2 (5 bases). The ends were cut back, 4 bases at V and 1 base at J, with 10 bases in the middle. Germline CDR1 is MNHNS and CDR2 is SASEGT. The CDR3 covers 14 residues. The CDR3: CASSVSGIQETQYF. Written as DNA, the CDR3 is TGTGCCAGCAGTGTGAGCGGCATCCAAGAGACCCAGTACTTC.

This chain connects TRBV14 to TRBJ1-6; D gene uncertain. V lost 1 base, J lost 10 bases, and 8 bases lay in between. Germline lookup yields CDR1 SGHDN and CDR2 FVKESK. The CDR3 extends over 13 amino acids. DNA for the CDR3: TGTGCCAGCAGCCAAGCCAAGCGATCACCCCTCCACTTT. Its protein is CASSQAKRSPLHF.

This chain connects TRBV6-2 or TRBV6-3 to TRBJ1-1; D possibly corresponds to TRBD1 (5 bases). V was shortened by 6 bases and J by 0 bases, with 11 bases between the two germline ends. Germline-derived CDR1 and CDR2 are MNHEY and SVGEGT. This CDR3 has 14 residues. The CDR3, as DNA: TGTGCCAGCAGCGTAGGGGAAATGAACACTGAAGCTTTCTTT. It translates to CASSVGEMNTEAFF.

This clonotype was seen repeatedly, ten times or more. This chain joins TRBV2 and TRBJ1-5; 10 bases line up with TRBD1. V lost 7 bases to trimming and J lost 6 bases; unmatched junction nucleotides: 6. CDR1 and CDR2 (germline): SNHLY, FYNNEI. The CDR3 runs 14 residues. CDR3 sequence (DNA): TGTGCCAGCAAATTGGGACAGGGGAGTCAGCCCCAGCATTTT. Translation gives CASKLGQGSQPQHF.

The chain is built from TRBV6-1 and TRBJ1-1; D might be TRBD1 (6 bases). This CDR3 has 16 residues. Trimming left V 4 bases short and J 2 bases short, with 17 bases between. The germline CDR1 and CDR2 sequences are MNHNS and SASEGT. The CDR3 loop reads CASSVGYRAYNTEAFF. CDR3 nucleotides: TGTGCCAGCAGTGTTGGATACAGGGCCTATAACACTGAAGCTTTCTTT.

This chain uses TRBV11-2 with TRBJ2-7; a possible D gene is TRBD2 (7 bases). Germline V gene lookup returns CDR1 SGHAT and CDR2 FQNNGV. V lost 3 bases and J lost 4, with 13 bases in between. This CDR3 has 14 amino acids. This chain's CDR3 is CASSLRTAGYEQYF. The CDR3 region has the DNA TGTGCCAGCAGCTTGAGGACAGCGGGGTACGAGCAGTACTTC.

This clonotype was detected ten times or more. V and J are TRBV9 and TRBJ1-1, with 7 positions matching TRBD1. The CDR3 sequence is 15 residues long. CDR1 and CDR2 (germline): SGDLS, YYNGEE. V shed 4 bases and J 5 bases; nucleotides not matched to a gene: 11. CDR3 in amino acids: CASSHTTGRDTEAFF. The CDR3 region has the DNA TGTGCCAGCAGCCACACGACAGGGCGGGATACTGAAGCTTTCTTT. The whole variable domain, filled in from reference TRBV9 and TRBJ1-1, reads DSGVTQTPKHLITATGQRVTLRCSPRSGDLSVYWYQQSLDQGLQFLIQYYNGEERAKGNILERFSAQQFPDLHSELNLSSLELGDSALYFCASSHTTGRDTEAFFGQGTRLTVV.

This clonotype was seen only once. This rearrangement joins TRBV28 to TRBJ1-1; a weak D match, TRBD1 (5 bases). This CDR3 has 14 amino acids. CDR1 and CDR2 from the germline V gene are MDHEN and SYDVKM. The germline V and J ends were trimmed by 7 bases and 2 bases, with 14 bases remaining between them. This CDR3 is CASTLSGPNTEAFF. The CDR3 nucleotides are TGTGCCAGCACCTTATCGGGACCTAACACTGAAGCTTTCTTT.

In its sample, this clonotype was seen many times. The V and J genes are TRBV29-1 and TRBJ2-7; 9 nucleotides align to TRBD1. Trimming at V came to 4 bases and at J to 2 bases, leaving 21 bases not matched to a gene. Germline values: CDR1 SQVTM, CDR2 ANQGSEA. The CDR3 contains 19 residues. In nucleotides, the CDR3 is TGCAGCGTTGCAGGGTTTTCGGGACAGGGTCGAGTCGGAACCTACGAGCAGTACTTC. It codes for CSVAGFSGQGRVGTYEQYF.

The chain uses TRBV28 and TRBJ2-2; TRBD2 might be the D (5 bases). V dropped 3 bases and J dropped 2 bases, with 10 bases sitting between them. This CDR3 is built from 15 residues. Germline-derived CDR1 and CDR2 are MDHEN and SYDVKM. The CDR3 DNA reads TGTGCCAGCAGTTTCGGGATATTAAACACCGGGGAGCTGTTTTTT. Its protein product is CASSFGILNTGELFF.